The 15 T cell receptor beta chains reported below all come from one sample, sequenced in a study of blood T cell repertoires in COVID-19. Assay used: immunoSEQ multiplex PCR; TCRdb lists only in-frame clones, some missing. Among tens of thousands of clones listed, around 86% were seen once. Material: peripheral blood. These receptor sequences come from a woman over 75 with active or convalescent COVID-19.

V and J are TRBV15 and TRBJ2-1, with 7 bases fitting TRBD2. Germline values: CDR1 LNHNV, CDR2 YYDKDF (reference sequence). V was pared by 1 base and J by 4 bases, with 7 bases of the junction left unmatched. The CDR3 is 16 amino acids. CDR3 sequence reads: CATSRGNSGSYNEQFF. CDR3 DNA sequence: TGTGCCACCAGCAGAGGGAATAGCGGGTCATACAATGAGCAGTTCTTC.

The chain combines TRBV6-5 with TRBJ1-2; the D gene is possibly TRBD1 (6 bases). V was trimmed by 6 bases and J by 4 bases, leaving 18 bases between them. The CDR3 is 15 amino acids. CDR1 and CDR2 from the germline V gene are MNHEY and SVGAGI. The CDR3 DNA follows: TGTGCCAGCAGAACGGGGAAGGGGGGGCCCTATGGCTACACCTTC. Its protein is CASRTGKGGPYGYTF.

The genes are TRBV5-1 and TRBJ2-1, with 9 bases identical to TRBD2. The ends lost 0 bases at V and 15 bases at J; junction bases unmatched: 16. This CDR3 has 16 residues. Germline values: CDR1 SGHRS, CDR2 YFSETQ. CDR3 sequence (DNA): TGCGCCAGCAGCTTGGCCTCTAGCGGGGTCGCCCCCGGGAGGTTCTTC. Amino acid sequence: CASSLASSGVAPGRFF.

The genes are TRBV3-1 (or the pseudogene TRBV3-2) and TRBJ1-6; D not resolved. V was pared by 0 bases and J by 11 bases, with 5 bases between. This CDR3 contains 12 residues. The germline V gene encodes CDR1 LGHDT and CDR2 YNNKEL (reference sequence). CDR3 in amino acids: CASSQEAAPLHF. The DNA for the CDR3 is TGTGCCAGCAGCCAAGAGGCAGCACCCCTCCACTTT.

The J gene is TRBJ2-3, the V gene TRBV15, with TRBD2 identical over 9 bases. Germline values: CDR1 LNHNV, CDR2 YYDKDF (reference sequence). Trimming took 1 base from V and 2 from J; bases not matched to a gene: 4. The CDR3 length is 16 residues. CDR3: CATSRGGLALTDTQYF. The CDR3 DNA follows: TGTGCCACCAGCAGAGGGGGACTAGCCCTCACAGATACGCAGTATTTT.

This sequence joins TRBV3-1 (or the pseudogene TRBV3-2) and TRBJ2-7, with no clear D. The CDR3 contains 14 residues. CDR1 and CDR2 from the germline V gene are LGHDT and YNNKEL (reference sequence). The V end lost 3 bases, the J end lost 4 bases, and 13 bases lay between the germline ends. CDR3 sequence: CASSHETRKYEQYF. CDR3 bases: TGTGCCAGCAGCCACGAGACTCGCAAATACGAGCAGTACTTC.

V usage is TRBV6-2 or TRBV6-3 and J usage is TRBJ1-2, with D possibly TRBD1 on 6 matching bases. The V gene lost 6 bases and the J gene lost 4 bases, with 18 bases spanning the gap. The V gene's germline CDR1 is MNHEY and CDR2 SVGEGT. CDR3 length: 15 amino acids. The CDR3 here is CASSHNPGESYGYTF. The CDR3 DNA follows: TGTGCCAGCAGCCACAACCCAGGGGAGAGCTATGGCTACACCTTC.

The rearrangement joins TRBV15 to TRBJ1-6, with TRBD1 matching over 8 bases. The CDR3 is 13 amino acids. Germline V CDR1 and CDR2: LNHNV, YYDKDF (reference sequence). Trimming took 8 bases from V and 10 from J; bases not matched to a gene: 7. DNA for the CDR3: TGTGCCACCTTAGGACAGGGCAGGTCACCCCTCCACTTT. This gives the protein CATLGQGRSPLHF.

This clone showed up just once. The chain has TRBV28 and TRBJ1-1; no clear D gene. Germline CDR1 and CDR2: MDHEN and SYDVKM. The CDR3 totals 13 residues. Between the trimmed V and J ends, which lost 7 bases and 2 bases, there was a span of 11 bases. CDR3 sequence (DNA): TGTGCCAGCATCTTGAACAGCAACACTGAAGCTTTCTTT. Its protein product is CASILNSNTEAFF. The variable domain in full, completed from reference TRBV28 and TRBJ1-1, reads DVKVTQSSRYLVKRTGEKVFLECVQDMDHENMFWYRQDPGLGLRLIYFSYDVKMKEKGDIPEGYSVSREKKERFSLILESASTNQTSMYLCASILNSNTEAFFGQGTRLTVV.

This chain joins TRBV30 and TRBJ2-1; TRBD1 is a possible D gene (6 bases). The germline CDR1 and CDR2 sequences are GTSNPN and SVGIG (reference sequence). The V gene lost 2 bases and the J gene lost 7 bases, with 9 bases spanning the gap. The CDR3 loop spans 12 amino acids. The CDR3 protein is CAWSRQGNEQFF. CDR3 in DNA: TGTGCCTGGAGTCGGCAGGGGAATGAGCAGTTCTTC.

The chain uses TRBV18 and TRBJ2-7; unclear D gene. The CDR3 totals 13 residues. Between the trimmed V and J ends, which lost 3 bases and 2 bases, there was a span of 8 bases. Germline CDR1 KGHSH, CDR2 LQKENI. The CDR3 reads CASSPGSPYEQYF. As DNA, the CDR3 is TGTGCCAGCTCACCGGGCAGTCCCTACGAGCAGTACTTC.

The CDR3 nucleotides read TGTGCCAGCAGTTTCCGGGACAGTCCTAATGAAAAACTGTTTTTT. Encoded protein: CASSFRDSPNEKLFF. The chain joins TRBV13 to TRBJ1-4; 7 bases line up with TRBD1. CDR1 and CDR2 from the germline V gene are PRHDT and FYEKMQ (reference sequence). The V segment lost 6 bases and the J segment 3 bases; nucleotides outside the gene matches: 7. The CDR3 spans 15 residues.

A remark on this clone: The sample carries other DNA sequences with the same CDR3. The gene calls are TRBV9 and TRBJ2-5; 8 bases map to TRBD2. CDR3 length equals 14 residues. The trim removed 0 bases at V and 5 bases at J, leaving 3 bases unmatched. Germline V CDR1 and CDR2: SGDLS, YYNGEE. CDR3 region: CASSVESGGETQYF. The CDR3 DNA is TGTGCCAGCAGCGTAGAAAGCGGGGGTGAGACCCAGTACTTC.

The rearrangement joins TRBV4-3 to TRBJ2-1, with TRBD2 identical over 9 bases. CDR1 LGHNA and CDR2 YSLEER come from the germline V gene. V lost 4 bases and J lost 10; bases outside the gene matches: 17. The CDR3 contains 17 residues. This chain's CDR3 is CASSPPVRSGGPKEQFF. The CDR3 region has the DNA TGCGCCAGCAGCCCCCCTGTACGTAGCGGGGGCCCTAAGGAGCAGTTCTTC.

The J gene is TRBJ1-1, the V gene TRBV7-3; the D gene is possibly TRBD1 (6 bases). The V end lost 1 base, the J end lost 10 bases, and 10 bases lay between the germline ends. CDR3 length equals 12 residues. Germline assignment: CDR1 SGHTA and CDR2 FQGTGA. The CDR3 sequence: CASSLIGGAAFF. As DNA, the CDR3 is TGTGCCAGCAGCTTAATCGGGGGGGCAGCTTTCTTT.